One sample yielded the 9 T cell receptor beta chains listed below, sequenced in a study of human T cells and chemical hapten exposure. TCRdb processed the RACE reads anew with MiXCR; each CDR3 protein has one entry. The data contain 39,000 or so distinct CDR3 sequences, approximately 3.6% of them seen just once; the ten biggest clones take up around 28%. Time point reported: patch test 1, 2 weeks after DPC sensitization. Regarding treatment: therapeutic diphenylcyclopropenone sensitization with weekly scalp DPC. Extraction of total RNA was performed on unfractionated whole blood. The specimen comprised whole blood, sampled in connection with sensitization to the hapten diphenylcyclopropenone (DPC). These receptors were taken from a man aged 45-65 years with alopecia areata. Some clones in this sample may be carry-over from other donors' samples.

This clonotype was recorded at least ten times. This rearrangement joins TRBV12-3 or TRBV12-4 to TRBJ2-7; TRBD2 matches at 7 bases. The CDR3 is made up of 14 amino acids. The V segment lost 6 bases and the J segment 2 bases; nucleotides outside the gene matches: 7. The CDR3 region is CASSRLAATYEQYF. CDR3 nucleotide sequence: TGTGCCAGCAGCCGTCTAGCGGCTACCTACGAGCAGTACTTC.

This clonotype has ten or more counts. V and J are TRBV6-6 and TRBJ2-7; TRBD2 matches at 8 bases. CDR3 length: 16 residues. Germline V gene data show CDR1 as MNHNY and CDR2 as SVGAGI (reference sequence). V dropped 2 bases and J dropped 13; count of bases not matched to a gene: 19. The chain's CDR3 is CASSYAERESKWGQYF. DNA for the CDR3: TGTGCCAGCAGTTACGCGGAGCGGGAGTCAAAATGGGGACAATACTTC.

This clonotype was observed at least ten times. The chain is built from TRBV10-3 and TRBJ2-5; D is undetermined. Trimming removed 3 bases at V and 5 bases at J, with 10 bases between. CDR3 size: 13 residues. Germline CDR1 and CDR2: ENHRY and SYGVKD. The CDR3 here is CAISETAVETQYF. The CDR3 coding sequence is TGTGCCATCAGTGAAACGGCAGTCGAGACCCAGTACTTC.

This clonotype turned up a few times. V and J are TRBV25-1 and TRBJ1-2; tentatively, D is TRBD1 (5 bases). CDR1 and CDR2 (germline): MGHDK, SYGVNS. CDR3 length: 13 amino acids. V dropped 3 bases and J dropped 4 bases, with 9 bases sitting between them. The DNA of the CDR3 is TGTGCCAGCAGTGACGACAGAGTCTATGGCTACACCTTC. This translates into CASSDDRVYGYTF.

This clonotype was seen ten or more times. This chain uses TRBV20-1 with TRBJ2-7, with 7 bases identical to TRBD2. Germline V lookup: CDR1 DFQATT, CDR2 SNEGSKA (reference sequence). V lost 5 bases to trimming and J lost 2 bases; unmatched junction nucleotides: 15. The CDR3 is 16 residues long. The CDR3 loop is CSAPIPPASGTYEQYF. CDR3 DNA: TGCAGTGCTCCTATCCCCCCGGCTAGCGGTACCTACGAGCAGTACTTC.

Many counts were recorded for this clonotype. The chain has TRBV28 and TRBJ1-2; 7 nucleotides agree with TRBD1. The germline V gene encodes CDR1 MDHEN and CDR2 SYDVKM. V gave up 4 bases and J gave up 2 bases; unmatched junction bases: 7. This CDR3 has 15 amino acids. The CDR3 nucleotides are TGTGCCAGCAGTTGGGGGCAGGGGGAGAACTATGGCTACACCTTC. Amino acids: CASSWGQGENYGYTF.

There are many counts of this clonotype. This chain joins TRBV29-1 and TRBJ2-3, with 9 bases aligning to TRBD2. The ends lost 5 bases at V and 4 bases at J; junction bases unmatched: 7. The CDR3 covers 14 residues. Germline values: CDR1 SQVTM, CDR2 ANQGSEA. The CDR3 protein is CSVSRTSVSDTQYF. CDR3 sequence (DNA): TGCAGCGTTTCCAGGACTAGCGTGTCAGATACGCAGTATTTT.

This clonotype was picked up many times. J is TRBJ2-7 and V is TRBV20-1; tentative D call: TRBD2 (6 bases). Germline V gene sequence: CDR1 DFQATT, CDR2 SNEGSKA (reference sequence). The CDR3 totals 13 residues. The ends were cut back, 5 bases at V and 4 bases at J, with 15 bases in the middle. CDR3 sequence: CSAYGTGDYEQYF. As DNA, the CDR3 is TGCAGTGCTTACGGGACGGGAGATTACGAGCAGTACTTC.

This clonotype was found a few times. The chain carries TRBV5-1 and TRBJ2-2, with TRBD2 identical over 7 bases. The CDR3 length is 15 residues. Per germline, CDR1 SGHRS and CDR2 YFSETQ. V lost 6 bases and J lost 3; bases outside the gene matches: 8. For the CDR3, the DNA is TGCGCCAGCACCTCGGGGGGAGAGGACACCGGGGAGCTGTTTTTT. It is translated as CASTSGGEDTGELFF.